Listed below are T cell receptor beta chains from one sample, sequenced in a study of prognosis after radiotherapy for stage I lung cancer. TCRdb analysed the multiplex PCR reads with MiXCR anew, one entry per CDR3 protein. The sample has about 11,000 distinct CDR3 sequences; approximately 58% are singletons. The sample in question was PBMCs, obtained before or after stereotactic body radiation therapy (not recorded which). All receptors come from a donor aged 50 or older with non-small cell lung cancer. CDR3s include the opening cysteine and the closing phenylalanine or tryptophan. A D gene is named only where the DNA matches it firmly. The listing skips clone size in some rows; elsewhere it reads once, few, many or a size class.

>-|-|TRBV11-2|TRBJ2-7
TGTGCCAGCAGCCCTACGTACGGCTACGAGCAGTACTTC
CASSPTYGYEQYF
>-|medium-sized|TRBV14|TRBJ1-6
TGTGCCAGCAGCCAAGACGACCTCCCGAATTCACCCCTCCACTTT
CASSQDDLPNSPLHF
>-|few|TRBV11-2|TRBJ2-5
TGTGCCAGCAGCGAAGACAGGCCGGAGACCCAGTACTTC
CASSEDRPETQYF
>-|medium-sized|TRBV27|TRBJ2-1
TGTGCCAGCAGTTTGGGTCAGAGGGTAGGGCAGTTCTTC
CASSLGQRVGQFF
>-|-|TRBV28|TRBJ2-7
TGTGCCAGCACTACCGCGGTGGGGGAAGCGTACGAGCAGTACTTC
CASTTAVGEAYEQYF
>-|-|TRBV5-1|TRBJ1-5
TGCGCCAGCAGCTTGAGGGGGAGTCAGCCCCAGCATTTT
CASSLRGSQPQHF
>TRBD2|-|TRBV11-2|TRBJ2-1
TGTGCCAGCAGCTTACTTAGCGGGAGGGCCGATAATGAGCAGTTCTTC
CASSLLSGRADNEQFF
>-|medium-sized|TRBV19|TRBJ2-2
TGTGCCAGTAGTACTATGGAAGCGGAGCTGTTTTTT
CASSTMEAELFF
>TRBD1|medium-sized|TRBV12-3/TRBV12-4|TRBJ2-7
TGTGCCAGCAGTTTATGGGGACAGCATTACGAGCAGTACTTC
CASSLWGQHYEQYF
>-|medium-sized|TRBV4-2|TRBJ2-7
TGTGCCAGCAGCCGGACCCCCTACGAGCAGTACTTC
CASSRTPYEQYF
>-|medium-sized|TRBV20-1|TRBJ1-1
TGCAGTGCTCGACAGCCCTTGAACACTGAAGCTTTCTTT
CSARQPLNTEAFF
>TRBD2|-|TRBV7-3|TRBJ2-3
TGTGCCAGCAGCACAATGCCGACTAGCGGATTCGGCAAAGATACGCAGTATTTT
CASSTMPTSGFGKDTQYF
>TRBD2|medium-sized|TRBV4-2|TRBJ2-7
TGTGCCAGCAGCCAAGATACTAGCGGATCCGCCCCCTACGAGCAGTACTTC
CASSQDTSGSAPYEQYF
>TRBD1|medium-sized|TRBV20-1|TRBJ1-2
TGCAGTGCTAGAGTTTTGGGGACAGGCAATAACTATGGCTACACCTTC
CSARVLGTGNNYGYTF
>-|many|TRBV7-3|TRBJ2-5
TGTGCCAGCAGCTCCCGCTGGGGGGAGACCCAGTACTTC
CASSSRWGETQYF
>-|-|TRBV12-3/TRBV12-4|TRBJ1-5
TGTGCCAGTATTTTAGGAGGGGGTGGCAATCAGCCCCAGCATTTT
CASILGGGGNQPQHF
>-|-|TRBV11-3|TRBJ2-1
TGTGCCAGCATCCGGAGGACCAGTCATGAGCAGTTCTTC
CASIRRTSHEQFF
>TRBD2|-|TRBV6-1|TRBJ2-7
TGTGCCAGCAGTCCGGGACTAGCGGGGGTTGAGCAGTACTTC
CASSPGLAGVEQYF
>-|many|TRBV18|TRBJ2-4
TGTGCCAGCTCACAACCCAGGCCTATAGCCAAAAACATTCAGTACTTC
CASSQPRPIAKNIQYF
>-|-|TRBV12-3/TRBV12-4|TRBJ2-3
TGTGCCAGCAGTTCGGGGTCAGCTACGCAGTATTTT
CASSSGSATQYF
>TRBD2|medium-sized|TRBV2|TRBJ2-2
TGTGCCAGCGGGGGACTAGGAGCGAACACCGGGGAGCTGTTTTTT
CASGGLGANTGELFF
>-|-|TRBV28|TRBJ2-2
TGTGCCAGCAGTTTATGGGCAGAGGGCACCGGGGAGCTGTTTTTT
CASSLWAEGTGELFF
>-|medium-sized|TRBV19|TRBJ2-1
TGTGCCAGTAGTATGGACTACAATGAGCAGTTCTTC
CASSMDYNEQFF
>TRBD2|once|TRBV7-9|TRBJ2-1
TGTGCCAGCAGCTTGTTAGCGGGGCGGGGGAATGAGCAGTTCTTC
CASSLLAGRGNEQFF
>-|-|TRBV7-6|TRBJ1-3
TGTGCCAGCAGCTTAGAGACTACTGGAAACACCATATATTTT
CASSLETTGNTIYF
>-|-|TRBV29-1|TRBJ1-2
TGCAGCGTTTACAGTGGCCGCGAGGCCGGCTACACCTTC
CSVYSGREAGYTF
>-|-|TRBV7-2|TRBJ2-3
TGTGCCAGCAGCTTACGGGAGATAACAGATACGCAGTATTTT
CASSLREITDTQYF
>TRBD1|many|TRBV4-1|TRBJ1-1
TGCGCCAGCAGCCAAGATTTCGGACAGGGATGGAACACTGAAGCTTTCTTT
CASSQDFGQGWNTEAFF
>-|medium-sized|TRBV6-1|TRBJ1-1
TGTGCCAGCAAAAAAGGAGAGGGAAGCACTGAAGCTTTCTTT
CASKKGEGSTEAFF
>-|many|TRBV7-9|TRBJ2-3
TGTGCCAGCAGCTTATCCTCCAGGGATACGCAGTATTTT
CASSLSSRDTQYF
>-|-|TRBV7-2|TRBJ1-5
TGTGCCAGCAGCGACGGTTTGGGAGTGAATCAGCCCCAGCATTTT
CASSDGLGVNQPQHF
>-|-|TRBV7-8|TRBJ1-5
TGTGCCAGCAGCTTAGAAGGTGGCACGGTGGGGCCCCAGCATTTT
CASSLEGGTVGPQHF
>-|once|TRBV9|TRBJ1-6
TGTGCCAGCAGCACAAGGACATGGGGCTGTTCACCCCTCCACTTT
CASSTRTWGCSPLHF
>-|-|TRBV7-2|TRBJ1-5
TGTGCCAGCAGCTTAGACGGAGGGGGCAATCAGCCCCAGCATTTT
CASSLDGGGNQPQHF
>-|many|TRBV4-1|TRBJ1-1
TGCGCCAGCAGCCAAACCGGGACGCCAAGCACTGAAGCTTTCTTT
CASSQTGTPSTEAFF
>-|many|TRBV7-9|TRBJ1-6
TGTGCCAGCAGCTTGAACACCATCTTCCTCCACTTT
CASSLNTIFLHF
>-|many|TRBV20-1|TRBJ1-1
TGCAGTGCTAGGCGACAGAACACTGAAGCTTTCTTT
CSARRQNTEAFF
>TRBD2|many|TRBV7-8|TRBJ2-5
TGTGCCAGCAGCTGGGCCCGGCGAGCGGGACGAGAGACCCAGTACTTC
CASSWARRAGRETQYF
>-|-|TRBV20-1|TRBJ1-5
TGCGGTGCTGGCGCCCCCGCCAATCAGCCCCAGCATTTT
CGAGAPANQPQHF
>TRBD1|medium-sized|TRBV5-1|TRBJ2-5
TGCGCCAGCAGCGCCCACGGACAGGGACAAGAGACCCAGTACTTC
CASSAHGQGQETQYF
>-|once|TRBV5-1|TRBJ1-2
TGCGCCAGCAGTTTCAGTGCGGCAGGGTCCGTTTATGGCTACACCTTC
CASSFSAAGSVYGYTF
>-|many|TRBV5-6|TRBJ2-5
TGTGCCAGCAGCTTCATCCAAGAGACCCAGTACTTC
CASSFIQETQYF
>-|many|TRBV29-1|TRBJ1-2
TGCAGCGTCGGAAACCCTTCTAACTATGGCTACACCTTC
CSVGNPSNYGYTF
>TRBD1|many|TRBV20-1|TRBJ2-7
TGCAGTGCTTCCGGGACAGGTGAGCAGTACTTC
CSASGTGEQYF
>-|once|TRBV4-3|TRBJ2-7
TGCGCCAGCAGCCAAGATGGTGGACAGTACTACGAGCAGTACTTC
CASSQDGGQYYEQYF
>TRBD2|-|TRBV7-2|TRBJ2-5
TGTGCCAGCAGTCCGGGGGGAAGTTGTACCCAGTACTTC
CASSPGGSCTQYF
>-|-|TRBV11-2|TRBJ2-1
TGTGCCAGCAGCTTACTGAGCTCCTACAATGAGCAGTTCTTC
CASSLLSSYNEQFF
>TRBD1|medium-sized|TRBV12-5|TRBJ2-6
TGTGCTAGTGGTTTGGACCTAACAGGGGCTGGGGCCAACGTCCTGACTTTC
CASGLDLTGAGANVLTF
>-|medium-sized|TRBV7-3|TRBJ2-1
TGTGCCAGCAGCTTAGGCCCTAGCCGCTACAATGAGCAGTTCTTC
CASSLGPSRYNEQFF
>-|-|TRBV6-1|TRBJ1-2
TGTGCCAGCAGACCCGACAGTAACTATGGCTACACCTTC
CASRPDSNYGYTF